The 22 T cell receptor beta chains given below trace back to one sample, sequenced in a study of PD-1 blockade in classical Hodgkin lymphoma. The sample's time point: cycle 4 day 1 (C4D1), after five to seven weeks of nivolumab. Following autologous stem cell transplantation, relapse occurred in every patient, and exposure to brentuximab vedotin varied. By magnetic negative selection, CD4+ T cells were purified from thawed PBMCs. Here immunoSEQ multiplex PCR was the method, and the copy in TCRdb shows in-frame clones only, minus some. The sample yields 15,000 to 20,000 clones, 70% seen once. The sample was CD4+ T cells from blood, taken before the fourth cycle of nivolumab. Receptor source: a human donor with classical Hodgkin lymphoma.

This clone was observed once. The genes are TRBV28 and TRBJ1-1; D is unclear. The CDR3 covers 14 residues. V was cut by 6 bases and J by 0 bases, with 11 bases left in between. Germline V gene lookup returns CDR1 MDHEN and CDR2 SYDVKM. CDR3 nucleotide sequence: TGTGCCAGCAGCCCCTACTACGTGAACACTGAAGCTTTCTTT. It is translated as CASSPYYVNTEAFF.

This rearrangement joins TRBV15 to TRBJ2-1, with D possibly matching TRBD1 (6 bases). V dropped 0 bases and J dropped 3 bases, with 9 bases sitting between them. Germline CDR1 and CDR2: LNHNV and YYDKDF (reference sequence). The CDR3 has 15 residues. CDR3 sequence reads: CATSRETGGYNEQFF. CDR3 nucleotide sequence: TGTGCCACCAGCAGAGAGACAGGAGGCTACAATGAGCAGTTCTTC.

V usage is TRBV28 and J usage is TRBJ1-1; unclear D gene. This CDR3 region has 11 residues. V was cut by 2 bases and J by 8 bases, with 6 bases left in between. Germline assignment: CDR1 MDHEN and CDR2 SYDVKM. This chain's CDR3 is CASSLGFEAFF. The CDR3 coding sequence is TGTGCCAGCAGTTTAGGGTTCGAAGCTTTCTTT.

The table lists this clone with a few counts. CDR3 region: CASSLAGTGYEQYF. CDR3 nucleotide sequence: TGCGCCAGCAGCTTGGCCGGGACAGGCTACGAGCAGTACTTC. The chain joins TRBV5-1 to TRBJ2-7; TRBD1 matches at 8 bases. Germline loops: CDR1 SGHRS, CDR2 YFSETQ. The ends lost 0 bases at V and 3 bases at J; junction bases unmatched: 2. The CDR3 covers 14 residues.

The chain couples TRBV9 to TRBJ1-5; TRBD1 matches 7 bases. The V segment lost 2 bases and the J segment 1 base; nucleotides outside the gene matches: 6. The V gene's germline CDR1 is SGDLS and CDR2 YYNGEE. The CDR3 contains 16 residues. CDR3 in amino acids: CASSVTGTVSNQPQHF. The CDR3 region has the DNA TGTGCCAGCAGCGTTACCGGGACAGTGAGCAATCAGCCCCAGCATTTT.

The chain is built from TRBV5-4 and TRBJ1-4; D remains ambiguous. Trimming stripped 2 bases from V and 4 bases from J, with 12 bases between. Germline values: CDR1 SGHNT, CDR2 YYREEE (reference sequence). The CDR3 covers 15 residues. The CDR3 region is CASSFLGSRNEKLFF. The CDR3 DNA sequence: TGTGCCAGCAGCTTCCTAGGCAGCCGTAATGAAAAACTGTTTTTT. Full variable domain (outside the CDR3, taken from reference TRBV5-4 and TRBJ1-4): ETGVTQSPTHLIKTRGQQVTLRCSSQSGHNTVSWYQQALGQGPQFIFQYYREEENGRGNFPPRFSGLQFPNYSSELNVNALELDDSALYLCASSFLGSRNEKLFFGSGTQLSVL.

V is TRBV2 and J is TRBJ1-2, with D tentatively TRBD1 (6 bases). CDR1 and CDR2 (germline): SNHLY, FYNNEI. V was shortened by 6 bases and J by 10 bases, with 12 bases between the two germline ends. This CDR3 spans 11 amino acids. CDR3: CASSVYRVYTF. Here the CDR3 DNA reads TGTGCCAGCAGCGTCTACAGGGTCTACACCTTC.

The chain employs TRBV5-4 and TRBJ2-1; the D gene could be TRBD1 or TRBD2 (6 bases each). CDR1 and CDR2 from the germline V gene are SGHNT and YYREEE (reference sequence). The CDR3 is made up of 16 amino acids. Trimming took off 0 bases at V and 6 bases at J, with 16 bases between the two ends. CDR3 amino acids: CASSLAQGRGGNEQFF. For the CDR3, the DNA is TGTGCCAGCAGCTTGGCCCAGGGGCGGGGAGGCAATGAGCAGTTCTTC.

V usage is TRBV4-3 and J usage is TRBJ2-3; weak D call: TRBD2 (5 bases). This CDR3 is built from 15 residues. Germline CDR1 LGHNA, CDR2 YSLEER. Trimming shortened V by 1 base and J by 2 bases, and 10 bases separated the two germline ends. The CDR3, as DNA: TGCGCCAGCAGCCAAGCGGGGATTCCCACAGATACGCAGTATTTT. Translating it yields CASSQAGIPTDTQYF.

This CDR3 is CASSPRTGSRDTIYF. The CDR3 coding sequence is TGTGCCAGCAGCCCCCGGACAGGGTCGAGAGACACCATATATTTT. V and J are TRBV9 and TRBJ1-3, with 8 bases identical to TRBD1. The germline gives CDR1 SGDLS, CDR2 YYNGEE. The V and J ends lost 4 bases and 8 bases, in that order; junction bases with no gene match: 11. This CDR3 spans 15 amino acids.

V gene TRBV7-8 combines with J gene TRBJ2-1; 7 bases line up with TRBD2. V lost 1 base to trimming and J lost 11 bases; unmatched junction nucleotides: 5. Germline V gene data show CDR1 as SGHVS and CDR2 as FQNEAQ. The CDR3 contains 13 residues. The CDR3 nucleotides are TGTGCCAGCAGCTTAGAGCTAGCGGAAAAGCAGTTCTTC. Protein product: CASSLELAEKQFF.

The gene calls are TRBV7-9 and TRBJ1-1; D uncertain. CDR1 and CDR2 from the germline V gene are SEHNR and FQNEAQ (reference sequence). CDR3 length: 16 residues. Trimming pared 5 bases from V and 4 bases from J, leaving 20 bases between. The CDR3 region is CASSRLSAVSGTEAFF. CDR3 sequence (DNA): TGTGCCAGCAGCCGACTATCCGCCGTAAGTGGCACTGAAGCTTTCTTT.

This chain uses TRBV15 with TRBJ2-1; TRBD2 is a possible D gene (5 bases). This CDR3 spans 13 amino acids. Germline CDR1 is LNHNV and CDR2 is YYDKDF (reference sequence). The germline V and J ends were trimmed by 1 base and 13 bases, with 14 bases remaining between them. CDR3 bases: TGTGCCACCAGCAGAGTTGTCGGGAATGGACAGTTCTTC. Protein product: CATSRVVGNGQFF.

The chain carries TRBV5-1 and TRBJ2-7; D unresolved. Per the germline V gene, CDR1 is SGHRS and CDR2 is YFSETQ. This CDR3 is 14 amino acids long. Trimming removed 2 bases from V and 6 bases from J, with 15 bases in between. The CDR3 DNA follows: TGCGCCAGCAGCTTCGTGGTTGGTTTGGGCGAGCAGTACTTC. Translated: CASSFVVGLGEQYF.

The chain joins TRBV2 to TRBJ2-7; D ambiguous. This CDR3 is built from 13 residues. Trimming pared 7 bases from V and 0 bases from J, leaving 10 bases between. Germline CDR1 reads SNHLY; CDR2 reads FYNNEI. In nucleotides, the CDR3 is TGTGCCAGCAACCCGGACGTCTCCTACGAGCAGTACTTC. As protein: CASNPDVSYEQYF.

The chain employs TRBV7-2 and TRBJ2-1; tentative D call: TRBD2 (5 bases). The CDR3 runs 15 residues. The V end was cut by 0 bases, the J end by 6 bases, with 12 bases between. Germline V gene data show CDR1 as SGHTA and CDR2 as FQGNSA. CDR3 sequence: CASSLAWPSINEQFF. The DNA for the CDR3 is TGTGCCAGCAGCTTAGCGTGGCCTAGCATCAATGAGCAGTTCTTC.

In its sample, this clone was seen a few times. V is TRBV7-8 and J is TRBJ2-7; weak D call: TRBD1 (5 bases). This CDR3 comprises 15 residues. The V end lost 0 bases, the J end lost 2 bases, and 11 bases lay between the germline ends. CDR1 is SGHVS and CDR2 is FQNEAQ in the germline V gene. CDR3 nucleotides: TGTGCCAGCAGCTTAGCGCTGGGGCTTGCCTACGAGCAGTACTTC. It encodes CASSLALGLAYEQYF.

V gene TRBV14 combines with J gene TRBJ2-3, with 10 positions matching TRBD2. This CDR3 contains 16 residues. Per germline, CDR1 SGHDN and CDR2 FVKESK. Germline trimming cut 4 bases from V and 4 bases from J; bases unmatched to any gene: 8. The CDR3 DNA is TGTGCCAGCAGCCCGAGCGGGGGGGCAATCGCAGATACGCAGTATTTT. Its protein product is CASSPSGGAIADTQYF.

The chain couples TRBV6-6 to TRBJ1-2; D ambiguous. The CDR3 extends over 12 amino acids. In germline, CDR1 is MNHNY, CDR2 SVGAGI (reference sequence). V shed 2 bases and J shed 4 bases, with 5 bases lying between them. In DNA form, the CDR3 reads TGTGCCAGCAGTTACACAGCCTATGGCTACACCTTC. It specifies CASSYTAYGYTF.

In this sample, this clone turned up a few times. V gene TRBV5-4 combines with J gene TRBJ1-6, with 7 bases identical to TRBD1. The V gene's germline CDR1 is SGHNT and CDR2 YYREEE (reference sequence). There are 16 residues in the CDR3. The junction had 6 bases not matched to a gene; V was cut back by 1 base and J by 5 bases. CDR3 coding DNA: TGTGCCAGCAGCTTGTTACCAGGGGGGGATAATTCACCCCTCCACTTT. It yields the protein CASSLLPGGDNSPLHF.

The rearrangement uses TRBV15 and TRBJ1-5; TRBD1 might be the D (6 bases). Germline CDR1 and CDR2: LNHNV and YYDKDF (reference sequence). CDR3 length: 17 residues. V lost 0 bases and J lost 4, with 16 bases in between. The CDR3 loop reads CATSRDRLAGANQPQHF. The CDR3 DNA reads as TGTGCCACCAGCAGAGATCGGCTGGCAGGGGCTAATCAGCCCCAGCATTTT. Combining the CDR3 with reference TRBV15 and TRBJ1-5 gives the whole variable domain DAMVIQNPRYQVTQFGKPVTLSCSQTLNHNVMYWYQQKSSQAPKLLFHYYDKDFNNEADTPDNFQSRRPNTSFCFLDIRSPGLGDTAMYLCATSRDRLAGANQPQHFGDGTRLSIL.

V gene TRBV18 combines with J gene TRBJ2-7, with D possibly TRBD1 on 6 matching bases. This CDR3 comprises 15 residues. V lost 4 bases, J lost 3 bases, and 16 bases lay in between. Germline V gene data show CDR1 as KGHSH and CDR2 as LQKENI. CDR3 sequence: CASSLNTGSVYEQYF. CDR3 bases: TGTGCCAGCTCACTAAACACAGGGTCCGTCTACGAGCAGTACTTC. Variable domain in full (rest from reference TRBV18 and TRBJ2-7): NAGVMQNPRHLVRRRGQEARLRCSPMKGHSHVYWYRQLPEEGLKFMVYLQKENIIDESGMPKERFSAEFPKEGPSILRIQQVVRGDSAAYFCASSLNTGSVYEQYFGPGTRLTVT.